This T cell receptor (beta chain) was identified during a study of cytomegalovirus exposure and HLA in healthy donors. Broader study findings: Researchers counted 150 to 200 TCR beta chains as cytomegalovirus-associated. Rates of TCR association differed by HLA locus in a later analysis, with DRB1 highest and HLA-C lowest.

Though probably carrying unrecorded immune exposures, donors were nominally healthy at sampling. With respect to this clone: Its cognate antigen is unknown.

Primers included in the PCR were 60 Vbeta and 13 Jbeta primers. Clones were sequenced by immunoSEQ multiplex PCR, and TCRdb holds only the in-frame ones, with some missing. This table has about 190,000 clones, around 82% appearing once. Trimming stripped 6 bases from V and 0 bases from J, with 16 bases between. The CDR3 loop spans 16 amino acids. Germline CDR1 and CDR2: MDHEN and SYDVKM. The sequence came from a boy between 10 and 17 years old in good health and CMV-seronegative. Sequencing was done on a sample of PBMCs. The chain joins TRBV28 to TRBJ2-3, with D perhaps matching TRBD2 (6 bases). The CDR3 loop is CASSPWGSGSTDTQYF. The CDR3 bases are TGTGCCAGCAGCCCCTGGGGTAGCGGAAGCACAGATACGCAGTATTTT.